This TCR beta chain was captured by sequencing in a study of OX40 agonist ivuxolimab in advanced cancers. Assay used: immunoSEQ multiplex PCR; TCRdb lists only in-frame clones, some missing. The repertoire holds around 58,000 clones, with roughly 84% as singletons. Germline V gene sequence: CDR1 SGDLS, CDR2 YYNGEE. Losses at the gene ends were 7 bases for V and 6 bases for J; bases not matched to a gene: 0. This CDR3 is built from 12 residues. The chain couples TRBV9 to TRBJ1-5; 11 bases are shared with TRBD1. The sequence came from an adult with an advanced solid tumor such as melanoma, head and neck, liver or kidney cancer. The starting material was CD4+ or CD8+ T cells sorted from blood, obtained in a trial of the OX40 agonist ivuxolimab. CDR3 sequence: CASGQGAQPQHF. DNA for the CDR3: TGTGCCAGCGGACAGGGGGCTCAGCCCCAGCATTTT.